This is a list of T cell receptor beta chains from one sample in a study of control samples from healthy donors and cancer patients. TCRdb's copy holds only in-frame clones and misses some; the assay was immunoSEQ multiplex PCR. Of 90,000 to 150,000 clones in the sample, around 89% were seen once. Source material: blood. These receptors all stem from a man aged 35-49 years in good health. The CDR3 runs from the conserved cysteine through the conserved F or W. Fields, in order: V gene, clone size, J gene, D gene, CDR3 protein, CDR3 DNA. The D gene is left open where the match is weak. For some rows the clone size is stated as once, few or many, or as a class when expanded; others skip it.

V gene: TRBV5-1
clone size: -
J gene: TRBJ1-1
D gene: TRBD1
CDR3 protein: CASRPQGGETEAFF
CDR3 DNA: TGCGCCAGCAGGCCTCAGGGGGGTGAGACTGAAGCTTTCTTT

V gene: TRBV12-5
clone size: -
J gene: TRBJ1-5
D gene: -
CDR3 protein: CASGLLGGTDNQPQHF
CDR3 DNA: TGTGCTAGTGGTTTACTGGGTGGGACGGACAATCAGCCCCAGCATTTT

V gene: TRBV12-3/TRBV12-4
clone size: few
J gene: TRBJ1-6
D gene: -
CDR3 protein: CASSRKDSPLHF
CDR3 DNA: TGTGCCAGCAGTCGTAAGGATTCACCCCTCCACTTT

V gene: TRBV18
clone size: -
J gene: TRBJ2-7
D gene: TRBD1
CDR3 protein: CASSPRGQGTVEQYF
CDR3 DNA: TGTGCCAGCTCACCAAGGGGACAGGGAACCGTCGAGCAGTACTTC

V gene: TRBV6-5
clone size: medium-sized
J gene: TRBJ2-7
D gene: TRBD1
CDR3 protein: CATGGGYEQYF
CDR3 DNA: TGTGCCACAGGGGGCGGGTACGAGCAGTACTTC

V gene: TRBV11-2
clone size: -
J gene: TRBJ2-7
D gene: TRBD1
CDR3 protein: CASSLDSASGTGIHEQYF
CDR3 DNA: TGTGCCAGCAGCTTAGATTCTGCCTCCGGGACAGGGATTCACGAGCAGTACTTC

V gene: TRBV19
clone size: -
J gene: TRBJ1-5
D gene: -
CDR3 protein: CARTGVGFPADSNQPQHF
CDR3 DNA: TGTGCCAGAACCGGCGTGGGGTTCCCCGCGGATAGCAATCAGCCCCAGCATTTT

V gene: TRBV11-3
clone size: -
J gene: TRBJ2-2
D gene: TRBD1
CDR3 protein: CASSARGTGINTGELFF
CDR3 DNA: TGTGCCAGCAGCGCCCGGGGGACAGGGATAAACACCGGGGAGCTGTTTTTT

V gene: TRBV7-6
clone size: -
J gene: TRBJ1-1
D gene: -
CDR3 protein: CASSLQGGNTEAFF
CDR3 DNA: TGTGCCAGCAGCTTACAGGGCGGGAACACTGAAGCTTTCTTT

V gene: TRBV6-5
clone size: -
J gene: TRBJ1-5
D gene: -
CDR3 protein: CASRRHTRRNQPQHF
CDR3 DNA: TGTGCCAGCAGACGACACACCCGTAGAAATCAGCCCCAGCATTTT

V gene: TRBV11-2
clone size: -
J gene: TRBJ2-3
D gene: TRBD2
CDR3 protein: CASSRGLARSTDTQYF
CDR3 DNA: TGTGCCAGCAGCCGGGGACTAGCGAGGTCCACAGATACGCAGTATTTT

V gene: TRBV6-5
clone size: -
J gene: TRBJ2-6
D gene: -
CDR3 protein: CATFRRPGANVLTF
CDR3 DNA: TGTGCCACCTTTCGGAGGCCTGGGGCCAACGTCCTGACTTTC

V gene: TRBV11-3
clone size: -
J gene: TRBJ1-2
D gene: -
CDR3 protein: CASSLVSGADGYTF
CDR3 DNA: TGTGCCAGCAGCTTGGTATCAGGGGCTGATGGCTACACCTTC

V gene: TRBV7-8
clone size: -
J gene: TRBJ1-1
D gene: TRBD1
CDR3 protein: CASSLRDRVITEAFF
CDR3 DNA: TGTGCCAGCAGCCTCCGGGACAGGGTAATCACTGAAGCTTTCTTT

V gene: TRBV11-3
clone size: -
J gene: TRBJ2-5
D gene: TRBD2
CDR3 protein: CASSLYLAGGRETQYF
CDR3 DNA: TGTGCCAGCAGCTTATACCTAGCGGGGGGGCGAGAGACCCAGTACTTC

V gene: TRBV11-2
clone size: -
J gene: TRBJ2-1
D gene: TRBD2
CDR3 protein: CASSLASGGANEQFF
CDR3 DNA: TGTGCCAGCAGCTTAGCTAGCGGGGGGGCAAATGAGCAGTTCTTC

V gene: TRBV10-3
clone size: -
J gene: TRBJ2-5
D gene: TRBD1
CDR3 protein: CAISGGQGASQETQYF
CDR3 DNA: TGTGCCATCAGTGGGGGACAGGGGGCGTCGCAAGAGACCCAGTACTTC

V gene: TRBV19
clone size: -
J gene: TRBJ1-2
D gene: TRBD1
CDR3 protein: CASQQDRLGNYGYTF
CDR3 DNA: TGTGCCAGTCAGCAGGACAGGCTGGGGAACTATGGCTACACCTTC

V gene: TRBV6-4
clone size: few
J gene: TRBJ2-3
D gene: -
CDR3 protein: CASSDTGTDTQYF
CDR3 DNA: TGTGCCAGCAGTGACACGGGCACAGATACGCAGTATTTT

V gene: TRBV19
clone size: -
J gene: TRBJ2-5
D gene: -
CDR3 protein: CASSIDSWEAQYF
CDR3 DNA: TGTGCCAGTAGTATAGATTCCTGGGAGGCCCAGTACTTC

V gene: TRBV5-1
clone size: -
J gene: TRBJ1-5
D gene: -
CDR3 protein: CASSLGESNQPQHF
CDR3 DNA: TGCGCCAGCAGCTTGGGGGAAAGCAATCAGCCCCAGCATTTT

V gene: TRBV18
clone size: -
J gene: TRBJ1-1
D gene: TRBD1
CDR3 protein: CASSNTGGSDTEAFF
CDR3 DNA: TGTGCCAGCTCAAATACAGGGGGCTCTGACACTGAAGCTTTCTTT

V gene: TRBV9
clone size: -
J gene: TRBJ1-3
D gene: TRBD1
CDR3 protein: CASSAQGDTGNTIYF
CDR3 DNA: TGTGCCAGCAGCGCTCAGGGGGACACTGGAAACACCATATATTTT

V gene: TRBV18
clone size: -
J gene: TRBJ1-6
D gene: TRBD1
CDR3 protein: CASSPRDRGAAYNSPLHF
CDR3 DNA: TGTGCCAGCTCACCCAGGGACAGGGGGGCGGCCTATAATTCACCCCTCCACTTT

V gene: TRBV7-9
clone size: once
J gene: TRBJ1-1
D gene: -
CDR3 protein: CASSFGMTGTEAFF
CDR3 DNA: TGTGCCAGCAGCTTTGGCATGACGGGCACTGAAGCTTTCTTT

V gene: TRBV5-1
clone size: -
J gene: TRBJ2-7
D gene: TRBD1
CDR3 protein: CASSLEGQGSGYEQYF
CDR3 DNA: TGCGCCAGCAGCTTGGAGGGACAGGGATCGGGTTACGAGCAGTACTTC

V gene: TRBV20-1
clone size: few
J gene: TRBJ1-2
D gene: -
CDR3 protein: CSASVFDGYTF
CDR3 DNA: TGCAGTGCTAGCGTCTTCGATGGCTACACCTTC

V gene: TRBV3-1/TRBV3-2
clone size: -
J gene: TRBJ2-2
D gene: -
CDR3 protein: CASSQVSGVAGELFF
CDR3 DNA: TGTGCCAGCAGCCAAGTATCCGGGGTGGCCGGGGAGCTGTTTTTT

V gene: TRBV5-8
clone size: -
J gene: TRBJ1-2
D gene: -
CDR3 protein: CASSLGSSDYGYTF
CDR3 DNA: TGTGCCAGCAGCTTGGGGTCAAGTGACTATGGCTACACCTTC